These 20 T cell receptor beta chains came from one sample sequenced in a study of blood T cell repertoires in COVID-19. TCRdb's table, derived via immunoSEQ multiplex PCR, lists solely in-frame clones and lacks some. Here the sample spans roughly 120,000 clones, around four fifths being singletons. Sequenced input: peripheral blood. All receptors derive from a man between 65 and 80 years old with acute or convalescent COVID-19.

The CDR3 sequence: CATSIRQDYEQYF. The CDR3 DNA follows: TGTGCCACCAGCATTCGACAGGATTACGAGCAGTACTTC. This rearrangement joins TRBV10-3 to TRBJ2-7, with a tentative D call TRBD1 (6 bases). Trimming pared 10 bases from V and 4 bases from J, leaving 17 bases between. Germline CDR1 and CDR2: ENHRY and SYGVKD. The CDR3 has 13 amino acids.

The V call is TRBV19, the J call TRBJ2-6, with D uncertain. Germline V gene data show CDR1 as LNHDA and CDR2 as SQIVND (reference sequence). V was pared by 4 bases and J by 2 bases, with 6 bases between. CDR3 length equals 14 residues. This chain's CDR3 is CASSKITGANVLTF. CDR3 coding DNA: TGTGCCAGTAGTAAAATAACTGGGGCCAACGTCCTGACTTTC.

The CDR3 coding sequence is TGTGCCAGCAACCATAGGGGGGGGCTAGTCGGGGAGCTGTTTTTT. This translates into CASNHRGGLVGELFF. The V call is TRBV27, the J call TRBJ2-2; D might be TRBD2 (7 bases). This CDR3 region has 15 residues. The V end was cut by 7 bases, the J end by 7 bases, with 19 bases between. Per the germline V gene, CDR1 is MNHEY and CDR2 is SMNVEV (reference sequence).

V usage is TRBV12-3 or TRBV12-4 and J usage is TRBJ2-5, with a possible D match to TRBD2 (5 bases). The CDR3 spans 13 residues. Trimming left V 6 bases short and J 5 bases short, with 13 bases between. CDR3 in DNA: TGTGCCAGCAGACCTAGGGAGAAGGAGACCCAGTACTTC. Translating it yields CASRPREKETQYF.

The CDR3 spells CASSPYGGGGETQYF. The CDR3 DNA sequence: TGTGCCAGCTCACCATACGGCGGTGGTGGAGAGACCCAGTACTTC. The chain carries TRBV18 and TRBJ2-5, with D uncertain. The CDR3 consists of 15 residues. Germline V gives CDR1 KGHSH, CDR2 LQKENI. V dropped 2 bases and J dropped 4 bases, with 14 bases sitting between them.

CDR3 loop: CASSSRGLGETQYF. In DNA, the CDR3 is TGTGCCAGCAGCAGCAGGGGGTTGGGGGAGACCCAGTACTTC. The chain links TRBV28 to TRBJ2-5, with 7 bases that match TRBD1. The trim removed 6 bases at V and 5 bases at J, leaving 9 bases unmatched. The CDR3 spans 14 residues. The germline CDR1 and CDR2 sequences are MDHEN and SYDVKM.

The V call is TRBV20-1, the J call TRBJ2-7; tentatively, D is TRBD2 (5 bases). This CDR3 region has 11 residues. Germline lookup yields CDR1 DFQATT and CDR2 SNEGSKA (reference sequence). CDR3 residues: CGYAGSYEQYF. The CDR3 nucleotides are TGCGGATATGCGGGTTCCTACGAGCAGTACTTC.

The CDR3 DNA sequence: TGTGCCAGCAGTCCGCAGACTAGCGGGAACTTTGCAGATACGCAGTATTTT. Translating it yields CASSPQTSGNFADTQYF. This chain links TRBV28 with TRBJ2-3; 11 bases align to TRBD2. Germline assignment: CDR1 MDHEN and CDR2 SYDVKM. The trim removed 5 bases at V and 4 bases at J, leaving 11 bases unmatched. This CDR3 contains 17 residues.

The chain joins TRBV19 to TRBJ1-5; no firm D call. V lost 11 bases to trimming and J lost 0 bases, with 17 bases between them. Germline V gene sequence: CDR1 LNHDA, CDR2 SQIVND (reference sequence). The CDR3 covers 15 residues. The CDR3: CAAREEKGSNQPQHF. The CDR3 DNA sequence: TGTGCCGCAAGGGAGGAGAAGGGTAGCAATCAGCCCCAGCATTTT. The entire variable domain, with the rest obtained from reference TRBV19 and TRBJ1-5, is as follows: DGGITQSPKYLFRKEGQNVTLSCEQNLNHDAMYWYRQDPGQGLRLIYYSQIVNDFQKGDIAEGYSVSREKKESFPLTVTSAQKNPTAFYLCAAREEKGSNQPQHFGDGTRLSIL.

This rearrangement joins TRBV2 to TRBJ2-1; 15 nucleotides match TRBD2. This CDR3 has 16 residues. With 6 bases clipped from V and 6 bases from J, the junction kept 6 bases outside the gene matches. CDR1 and CDR2 (germline): SNHLY, FYNNEI. This CDR3 reads CASRGTSGRKRNEQFF. Written as DNA, the CDR3 is TGTGCCAGCAGGGGGACTAGCGGGAGGAAGCGCAATGAGCAGTTCTTC.

The chain has TRBV11-3 and TRBJ2-1, with D uncertain. CDR1 is SGHNT and CDR2 is YENEEA in the germline V gene. Trimming stripped 4 bases from V and 4 bases from J, with 8 bases between. The CDR3 is 13 residues long. The CDR3 region is CASSSPEYNEQFF. The CDR3 DNA reads TGTGCCAGCAGCTCACCTGAGTACAATGAGCAGTTCTTC.

The chain is built from TRBV6-6 and TRBJ2-7; D is unclear. Germline V gene lookup returns CDR1 MNHNY and CDR2 SVGAGI (reference sequence). V dropped 5 bases and J dropped 6 bases, with 14 bases sitting between them. This CDR3 is 13 amino acids long. The CDR3, as DNA: TGTGCCAGCAGTGCTCTGAGCAACCGCGAGCAGTACTTC. Residues: CASSALSNREQYF.

The chain recombines TRBV5-1 with TRBJ2-4; TRBD1 aligns across 9 bases. Trimming removed 1 base from V and 0 bases from J; junction bases left unmatched: 5. Looked up from germline, CDR1 is SGHRS and CDR2 is YFSETQ. The CDR3 extends over 17 amino acids. The CDR3 bases are TGCGCCAGCAGCTTGTTTCCGGGACAGGGAGCCAAAAACATTCAGTACTTC. Protein sequence: CASSLFPGQGAKNIQYF.

V and J are TRBV28 and TRBJ1-2; D not certain. The CDR3 is 12 amino acids. In germline, CDR1 is MDHEN, CDR2 SYDVKM. Trimming took off 1 base at V and 8 bases at J, with 8 bases between the two ends. For the CDR3, the DNA is TGTGCCAGCAGTTTATCCACAGCCGGCTACACCTTC. It specifies CASSLSTAGYTF.

The V call is TRBV7-9, the J call TRBJ2-1; perhaps TRBD2 as D (6 bases). This CDR3 comprises 17 residues. The germline V gene has CDR1 SEHNR and CDR2 FQNEAQ (reference sequence). Deletions cut 1 base from V and 8 bases from J, with 21 bases between. The CDR3 is CASSLVGGIGAEDEQFF. In nucleotides, the CDR3 is TGTGCCAGCAGCTTAGTCGGGGGAATCGGGGCGGAGGATGAGCAGTTCTTC.

Points on this clone: Other DNA sequences in the same sample also yield this CDR3. The V and J genes are TRBV29-1 and TRBJ1-5; D gene ambiguous. The V gene's germline CDR1 is SQVTM and CDR2 ANQGSEA. The CDR3 has 14 amino acids. V lost 4 bases and J 2 bases, leaving 12 bases between the germline ends. CDR3 nucleotide sequence: TGCAGCGTTGCGGGAGGTGGGGGCAATCAGCCCCAGCATTTT. This translates into CSVAGGGGNQPQHF.

The genes are TRBV5-1 and TRBJ2-5; D unresolved. Germline values: CDR1 SGHRS, CDR2 YFSETQ. V dropped 0 bases and J dropped 5 bases, with 8 bases sitting between them. This CDR3 has 13 amino acids. CDR3 nucleotides: TGCGCCAGCAGCTTGGCAGTTCTGGAGACCCAGTACTTC. As protein: CASSLAVLETQYF. Full variable domain (missing parts from reference TRBV5-1 and TRBJ2-5): KAGVTQTPRYLIKTRGQQVTLSCSPISGHRSVSWYQQTPGQGLQFLFEYFSETQRNKGNFPGRFSGRQFSNSRSEMNVSTLELGDSALYLCASSLAVLETQYFGPGTRLLVL.

The chain links TRBV29-1 to TRBJ2-3; D uncertain. Germline V gives CDR1 SQVTM, CDR2 ANQGSEA. This CDR3 is built from 14 residues. With 7 bases removed from V and 0 bases from J, the gap between germline ends came to 14 bases. The CDR3 here is CSGGRSASTDTQYF. As DNA, the CDR3 is TGCAGCGGGGGTCGGTCCGCTAGCACAGATACGCAGTATTTT.

This sequence joins TRBV5-1 and TRBJ2-2; D is uncertain. The CDR3 extends over 16 amino acids. The germline V gene has CDR1 SGHRS and CDR2 YFSETQ. The V gene lost 1 base and the J gene lost 3 bases, with 13 bases spanning the gap. The CDR3 DNA follows: TGCGCCAGCAGCTTGTCATCCGGTGCTTACACCGGGGAGCTGTTTTTT. It translates to CASSLSSGAYTGELFF.

This chain uses TRBV9 with TRBJ2-1; 10 positions match TRBD2. Unmatched junction bases numbered 5, after V lost 2 bases and J lost 3 bases. The CDR3 sequence is 16 residues long. Germline CDR1 reads SGDLS; CDR2 reads YYNGEE. The CDR3 region has the DNA TGTGCCAGCAGCGTTGAAGCGGGAGGGTTCTACAATGAGCAGTTCTTC. Its protein product is CASSVEAGGFYNEQFF.